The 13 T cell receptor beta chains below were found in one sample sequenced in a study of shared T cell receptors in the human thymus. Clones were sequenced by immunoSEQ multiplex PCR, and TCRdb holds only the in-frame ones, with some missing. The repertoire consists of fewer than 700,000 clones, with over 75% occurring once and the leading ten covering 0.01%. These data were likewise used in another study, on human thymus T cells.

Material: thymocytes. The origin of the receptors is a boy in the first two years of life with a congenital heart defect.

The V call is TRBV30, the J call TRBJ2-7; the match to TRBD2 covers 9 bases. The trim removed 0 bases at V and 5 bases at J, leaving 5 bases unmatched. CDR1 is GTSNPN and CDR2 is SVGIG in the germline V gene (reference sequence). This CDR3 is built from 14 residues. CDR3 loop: CAWSVGLAGNEQYF. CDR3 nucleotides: TGTGCCTGGAGTGTGGGTCTAGCGGGAAACGAGCAGTACTTC.

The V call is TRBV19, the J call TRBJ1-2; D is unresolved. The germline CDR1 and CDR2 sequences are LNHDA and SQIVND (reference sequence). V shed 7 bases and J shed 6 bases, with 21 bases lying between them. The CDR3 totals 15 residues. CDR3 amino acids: CASTSHWAGYDGYTF. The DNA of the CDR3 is TGTGCCAGTACCTCACATTGGGCTGGGTACGATGGCTACACCTTC.

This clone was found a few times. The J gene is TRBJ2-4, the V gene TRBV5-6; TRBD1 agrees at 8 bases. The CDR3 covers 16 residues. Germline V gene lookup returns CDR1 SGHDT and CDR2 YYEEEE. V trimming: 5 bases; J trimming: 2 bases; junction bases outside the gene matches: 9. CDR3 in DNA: TGTGCCAGCAGTTTAGGACAGGGTATTTCCAAAAACATTCAGTACTTC. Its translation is CASSLGQGISKNIQYF. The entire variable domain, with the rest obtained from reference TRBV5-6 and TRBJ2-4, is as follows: DAGVTQSPTHLIKTRGQQVTLRCSPKSGHDTVSWYQQALGQGPQFIFQYYEEEERQRGNFPDRFSGHQFPNYSSELNVNALLLGDSALYLCASSLGQGISKNIQYFGAGTRLSVL.

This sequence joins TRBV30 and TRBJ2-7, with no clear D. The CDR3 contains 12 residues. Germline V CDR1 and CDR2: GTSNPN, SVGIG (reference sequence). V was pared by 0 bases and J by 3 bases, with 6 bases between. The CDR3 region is CAWSVVLYEQYF. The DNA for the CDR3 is TGTGCCTGGAGTGTCGTCCTCTACGAGCAGTACTTC. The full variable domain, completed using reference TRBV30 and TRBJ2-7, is SQTIHQWPATLVQPVGSPLSLECTVEGTSNPNLYWYRQAAGRGLQLLFYSVGIGQISSEVPQNLSASRPQDRQFILSSKKLLLSDSGFYLCAWSVVLYEQYFGPGTRLTVT.

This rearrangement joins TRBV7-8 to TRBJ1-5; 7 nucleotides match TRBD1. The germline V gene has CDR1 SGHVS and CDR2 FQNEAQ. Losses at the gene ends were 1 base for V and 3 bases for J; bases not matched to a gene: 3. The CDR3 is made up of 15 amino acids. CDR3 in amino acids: CASSLGQGFNQPQHF. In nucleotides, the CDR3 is TGTGCCAGCAGCTTAGGACAGGGTTTCAATCAGCCCCAGCATTTT. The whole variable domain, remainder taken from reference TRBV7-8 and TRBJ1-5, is GAGVSQSPRYKVAKRGQDVALRCDPISGHVSLFWYQQALGQGPEFLTYFQNEAQLDKSGLPSDRFFAERPEGSVSTLKIQRTQQEDSAVYLCASSLGQGFNQPQHFGDGTRLSIL.

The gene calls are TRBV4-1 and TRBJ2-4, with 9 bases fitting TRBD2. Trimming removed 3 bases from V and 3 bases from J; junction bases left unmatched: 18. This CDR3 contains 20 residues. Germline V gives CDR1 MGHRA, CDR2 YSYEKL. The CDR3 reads CASSQRGGTSLPLGKNIQYF. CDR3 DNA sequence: TGCGCCAGCAGCCAGAGGGGTGGGACTAGCCTACCCTTAGGCAAAAACATTCAGTACTTC.

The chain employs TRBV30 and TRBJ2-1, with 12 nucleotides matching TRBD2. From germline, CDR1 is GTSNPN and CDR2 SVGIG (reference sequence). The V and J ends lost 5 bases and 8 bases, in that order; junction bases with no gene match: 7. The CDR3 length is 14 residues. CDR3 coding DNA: TGTGCCTGGCAAGGACTAGCGGGACTTCATGAGCAGTTCTTC. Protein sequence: CAWQGLAGLHEQFF.

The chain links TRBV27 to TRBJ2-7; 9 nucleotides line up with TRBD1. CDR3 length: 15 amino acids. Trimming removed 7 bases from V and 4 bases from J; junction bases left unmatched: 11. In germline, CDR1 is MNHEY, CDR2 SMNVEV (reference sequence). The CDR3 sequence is CASNNRGRIMYEQYF. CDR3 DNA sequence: TGTGCCAGCAATAACAGGGGGCGCATAATGTACGAGCAGTACTTC.

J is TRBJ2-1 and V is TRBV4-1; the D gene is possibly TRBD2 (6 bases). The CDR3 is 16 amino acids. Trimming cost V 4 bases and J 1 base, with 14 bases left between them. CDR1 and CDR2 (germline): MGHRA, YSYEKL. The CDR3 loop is CASSRQWGVSYNEQFF. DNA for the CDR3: TGCGCCAGCAGCCGGCAGTGGGGGGTTTCCTACAATGAGCAGTTCTTC.

CDR3 nucleotides: TGTGCCAGCAGCGAGAATTTAATTAACAATGAGCAGTTCTTC. This gives the protein CASSENLINNEQFF. V is TRBV14 and J is TRBJ2-1; D is unresolved. The CDR3 runs to 14 residues. Germline V CDR1 and CDR2: SGHDN, FVKESK. V lost 5 bases, J lost 5 bases, and 13 bases lay in between. The full variable domain, rest sourced from reference TRBV14 and TRBJ2-1, is EAGVTQFPSHSVIEKGQTVTLRCDPISGHDNLYWYRRVMGKEIKFLLHFVKESKQDESGMPNNRFLAERTGGTYSTLKVQPAELEDSGVYFCASSENLINNEQFFGPGTRLTVL.

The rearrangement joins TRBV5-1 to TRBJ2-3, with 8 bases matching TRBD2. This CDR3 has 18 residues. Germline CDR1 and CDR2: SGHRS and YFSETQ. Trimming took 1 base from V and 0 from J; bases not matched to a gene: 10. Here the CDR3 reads CASSLFPAGVNSTDTQYF. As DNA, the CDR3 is TGCGCCAGCAGCTTGTTTCCAGCGGGAGTTAACAGCACAGATACGCAGTATTTT.

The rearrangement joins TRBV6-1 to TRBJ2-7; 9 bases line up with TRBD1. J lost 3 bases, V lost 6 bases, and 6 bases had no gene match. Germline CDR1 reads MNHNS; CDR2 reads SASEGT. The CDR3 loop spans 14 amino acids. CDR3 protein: CASRYRDRDYEQYF. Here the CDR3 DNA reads TGTGCCAGCAGGTACCGGGACAGGGACTACGAGCAGTACTTC.

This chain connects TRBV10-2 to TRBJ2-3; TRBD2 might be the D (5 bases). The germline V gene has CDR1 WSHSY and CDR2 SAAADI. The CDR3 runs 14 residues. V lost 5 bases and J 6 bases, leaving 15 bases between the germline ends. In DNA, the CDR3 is TGCGCCAGCAGTCCCGACCAGAAGCGGGATACGCAGTATTTT. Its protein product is CASSPDQKRDTQYF.